This TCR beta chain is from a study of tumor-infiltrating lymphocytes in primary liver carcinoma. Study at large: The study enrolled male and female patients aged 30 to 69 years.

In its sample, this clonotype was seen a few times. Its antigen is unidentified. General study findings and limits: The overlap of tumor-adjacent and tumor-blood pairs was smaller than that of tumor region pairs.

With a constant-region primer, TCR beta cDNA was made from about 0.5 ug of total RNA. Three-round nested multiplex PCR performed with slightly modified ARM-PCR produced the TCR beta libraries. Both of the initial two PCR rounds ran for approximately 10 cycles and employed TRBV1-TRBV30 forward primers alongside a C-beta reverse primer. TCRdb redid the calling of the multiplex PCR reads with MiXCR, one entry per CDR3 protein. The repertoire includes approximately 320,000 distinct CDR3 sequences, almost 60% of them detected once, and 15% to 20% sits in the top ten. Both blood RNA, taken from unsorted whole blood, and germline DNA were extracted. This CDR3 is built from 15 residues. V was pared by 6 bases and J by 4 bases, with 8 bases of the junction left unmatched.

V is TRBV12-3 or TRBV12-4 and J is TRBJ2-2, with 7 bases identical to TRBD2. Sample: peripheral blood. The clonotype originates from a woman younger than 45 with primary liver carcinoma and hepatitis B virus infection. The CDR3 region is CASRRGTGGTGELFF. CDR3 bases: TGTGCCAGCAGGCGGGGGACCGGGGGCACCGGGGAGCTGTTTTTT.